This section outlines one TCR beta chain sequence together with its context. The sample comes from a study of coeliac disease. TCRdb's copy holds only in-frame clones and misses some; the assay was immunoSEQ multiplex PCR. The sample has approximately 3,100 clones, 71% seen once; the top ten hold 20%. The CDR3 spans 16 residues. Per the germline V gene, CDR1 is LNHDA and CDR2 is SQIVND (reference sequence). Trimming removed 2 bases at V and 1 base at J, with 12 bases between. Material for sequencing was lymphocytes from the gut lamina propria. The TCR was taken from an older man without celiac disease. V is TRBV19 and J is TRBJ1-5, with a possible D match to TRBD1 (5 bases). The CDR3 reads CASSIRRGGSNQPQHF. CDR3 DNA sequence: TGTGCCAGTAGTATAAGGAGGGGAGGGAGCAATCAGCCCCAGCATTTT.